This TCR beta chain derives from a study of T cells in women clearing cervical HPV infection. From germline, CDR1 is PRHDT and CDR2 FYEKMQ (reference sequence). This CDR3 is 15 amino acids long. Sequencing was performed with immunoSEQ multiplex PCR; in TCRdb, only in-frame clones are kept and a portion is missing. In total, the table holds about 14,000 clones. As for this clone: The sequenced fragment ends 3 residues before the CDR3 boundary, so the rest is inferred from the germline J gene.

Sequencing used blood buffy coat. The source is a woman aged 18-70 years with a cervical HPV16 infection that either progressed to CIN3+ or cleared (not recorded which). The chain carries TRBV13 and TRBJ2-2; TRBD1 matches at 8 bases. This chain's CDR3 is CASSPGQGPAAKLFF. The sequenced part of the CDR3 DNA is TGTGCCAGCAGCCCCGGACAGGGTCCTGCAGCGAAG.